This section outlines one TCR beta chain sequence together with its context. Antigen specificity is unknown. These data belong to a study of T-cell memory formation after mild COVID-19. Regarding the study as a whole: Contracting CD4+ clones lay largely in CM and EM, with CD8+ ones residing in EMRA.

Libraries for TCRalpha and TCRbeta carried sample barcodes and unique molecular identifiers via 5'RACE. TCRdb reanalysed the 5' RACE reads using MiXCR and keeps one entry per CDR3 protein. Here the sample spans roughly 450,000 distinct CDR3 sequences, 18% being singletons. The clonotype was recovered from a man between 18 and 35 years old who had mild COVID-19 (a few samples of this study predate the infection). Cell type and time point are not known. The material sequenced was PBMCs or a T cell subset sorted from them (not recorded which).

CDR3 sequence reads: CASSSPGVRGRTDTQYF. CDR3 nucleotide sequence: TGTGCCAGCAGCTCTCCTGGGGTCAGGGGGCGCACAGATACGCAGTATTTT. J is TRBJ2-3 and V is TRBV7-9; 8 bases line up with TRBD1. Germline V gene lookup returns CDR1 SEHNR and CDR2 FQNEAQ (reference sequence). The V and J ends lost 4 bases and 1 base, in that order; junction bases with no gene match: 10. The CDR3 has 17 residues.